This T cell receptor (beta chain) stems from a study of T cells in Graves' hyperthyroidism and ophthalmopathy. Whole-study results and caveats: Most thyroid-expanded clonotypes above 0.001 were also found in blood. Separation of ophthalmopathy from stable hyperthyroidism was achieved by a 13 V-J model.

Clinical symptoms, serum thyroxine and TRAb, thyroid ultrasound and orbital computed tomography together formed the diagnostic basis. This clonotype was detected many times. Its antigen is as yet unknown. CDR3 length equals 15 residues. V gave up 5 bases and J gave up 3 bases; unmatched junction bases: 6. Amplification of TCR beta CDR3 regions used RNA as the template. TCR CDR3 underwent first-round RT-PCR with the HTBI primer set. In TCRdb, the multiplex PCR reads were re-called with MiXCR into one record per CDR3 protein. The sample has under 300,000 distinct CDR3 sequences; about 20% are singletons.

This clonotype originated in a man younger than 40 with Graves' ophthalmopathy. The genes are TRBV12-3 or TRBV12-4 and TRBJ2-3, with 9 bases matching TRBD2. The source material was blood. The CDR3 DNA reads TGTGCCAGCAGTCCACATAGCGGGAGTACAGATACGCAGTATTTT. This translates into CASSPHSGSTDTQYF.